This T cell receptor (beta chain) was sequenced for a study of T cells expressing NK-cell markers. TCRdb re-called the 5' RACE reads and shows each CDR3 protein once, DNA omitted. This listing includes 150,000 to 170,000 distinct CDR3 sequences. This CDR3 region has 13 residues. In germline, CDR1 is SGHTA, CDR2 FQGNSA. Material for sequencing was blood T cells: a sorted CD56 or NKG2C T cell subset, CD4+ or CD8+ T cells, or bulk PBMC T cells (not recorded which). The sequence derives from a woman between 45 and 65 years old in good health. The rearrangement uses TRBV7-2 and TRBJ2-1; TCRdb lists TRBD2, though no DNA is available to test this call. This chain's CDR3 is CATPSGNLNEQFF.